This is a list of T cell receptor beta chains from one sample in a study of graft-versus-host responses after intestinal transplantation. These receptors' targets are unknown. Sequencing used immunoSEQ multiplex PCR; TCRdb keeps in-frame clones, though not all of them. The table records more than 80,000 clones, 85% to 90% of them present only once. The source material was unstimulated CD4+ T cells sorted from spleen or lymph node cells, sampled before intestinal transplant. Receptor source: a human donor who received an intestinal transplant. The CDR3 runs from the conserved cysteine through the conserved F or W. A D gene is named only where the DNA matches it firmly. For some rows the clone size is stated as once, few or many, or as a class when expanded; others skip it.

v_call,clone_size,j_call,d_call,cdr3_aa,cdr3_nt
TRBV28,NA,TRBJ2-7,NA,CASSSTDYEQYF,TGTGCCAGCAGTTCGACAGACTACGAGCAGTACTTC
TRBV29-1,NA,TRBJ2-5,TRBD1,CSVGQGAVMETQYF,TGCAGCGTTGGGCAGGGGGCGGTTATGGAGACCCAGTACTTC
TRBV18,few,TRBJ1-3,NA,CASSPSDSSFLSGNTIYF,TGTGCCAGCTCACCAAGTGACAGCTCCTTCCTCTCTGGAAACACCATATATTTT
TRBV7-8,NA,TRBJ2-2,NA,CASSFGGTGELFF,TGTGCCAGCAGCTTCGGGGGCACCGGGGAGCTGTTTTTT
TRBV2,NA,TRBJ1-4,NA,CASHGEGRKLFF,TGTGCCAGCCATGGGGAGGGACGAAAACTGTTTTTT
TRBV7-8,NA,TRBJ2-7,NA,CASGRQARYEQYF,TGTGCCAGCGGGCGACAGGCCCGATACGAGCAGTACTTC
TRBV28,NA,TRBJ1-1,TRBD1,CASSLTGPNTEAFF,TGTGCCAGCAGTTTGACAGGGCCGAACACTGAAGCTTTCTTT
TRBV2,NA,TRBJ2-2,TRBD1,CASRVGTELSTGELFF,TGTGCCAGCAGGGTCGGGACAGAGCTCTCCACCGGGGAGCTGTTTTTT
TRBV28,NA,TRBJ1-4,NA,CASRRINRGEKLFF,TGTGCCAGCAGGCGGATAAATCGAGGCGAAAAACTGTTTTTT
TRBV5-4,few,TRBJ2-7,TRBD2,CASSLGVTSGRTDEQYF,TGTGCCAGCAGCTTGGGGGTTACTAGCGGGAGGACCGACGAGCAGTACTTC
TRBV7-8,NA,TRBJ2-3,TRBD2,CASSFLAGGTDTQYF,TGTGCCAGCAGCTTCTTGGCGGGAGGGACAGATACGCAGTATTTT
TRBV5-1,once,TRBJ1-5,NA,CASSPNSGNNQPQHF,TGCGCCAGCAGCCCAAACTCGGGTAACAATCAGCCCCAGCATTTT
TRBV6-6,once,TRBJ1-6,NA,CASSPVAYNSPLHF,TGTGCCAGCAGTCCGGTGGCCTATAATTCACCCCTCCACTTT
TRBV19,NA,TRBJ2-7,NA,CASSRTGSPYEQYF,TGTGCCAGTAGTCGAACCGGGAGTCCCTACGAGCAGTACTTC
TRBV5-1,NA,TRBJ1-2,NA,CANGGGKLYGYTF,TGCGCCAACGGGGGGGGTAAGCTCTATGGCTACACCTTC
TRBV19,NA,TRBJ1-6,TRBD1,CASSMQGGNSPLHF,TGTGCCAGTAGTATGCAGGGGGGCAATTCACCCCTCCACTTT
TRBV6-4,NA,TRBJ2-2,NA,CASSGANTGELFF,TGTGCCAGCAGCGGAGCGAACACCGGGGAGCTGTTTTTT
TRBV11-2,NA,TRBJ2-3,NA,CASSLAGSTDTQYF,TGTGCCAGCAGCTTAGCGGGTAGCACAGATACGCAGTATTTT
TRBV10-2,NA,TRBJ1-1,NA,CASSETPTGLEAFF,TGCGCCAGCAGTGAGACCCCGACAGGACTTGAAGCTTTCTTT
TRBV5-1,NA,TRBJ2-1,TRBD2,CASSFSGDGLAAVDEQFF,TGCGCCAGCAGCTTTAGTGGGGACGGACTAGCGGCTGTCGATGAGCAGTTCTTC
TRBV4-2,NA,TRBJ1-5,TRBD1,CASSPGTGVYSNQPQHF,TGTGCCAGCAGCCCGGGGACAGGAGTTTATAGCAATCAGCCCCAGCATTTT
TRBV5-1,NA,TRBJ1-1,TRBD1,CASSLDRGEAFF,TGCGCCAGCAGCCTCGACAGGGGTGAAGCTTTCTTT
TRBV5-3,NA,TRBJ2-7,NA,CARSSNGPYEQYF,TGTGCCAGAAGCTCTAATGGGCCCTACGAGCAGTACTTC
TRBV30,NA,TRBJ1-4,NA,CAWSVGPGGEKLFF,TGTGCCTGGAGTGTAGGGCCCGGGGGTGAAAAACTGTTTTTT
TRBV9,NA,TRBJ2-7,NA,CASSPPHGGANEQYF,TGTGCCAGCAGTCCCCCACATGGGGGGGCGAACGAGCAGTACTTC
TRBV5-1,NA,TRBJ2-1,TRBD1,CASSLPGTGGNNEQFF,TGCGCCAGCAGCTTGCCCGGGACAGGGGGGAACAATGAGCAGTTCTTC
TRBV7-3,NA,TRBJ2-3,TRBD2,CASSSSGALTDTQYF,TGTGCCAGCAGCTCTAGCGGGGCCCTCACAGATACGCAGTATTTT
TRBV5-4,NA,TRBJ1-2,TRBD1,CASSFDRETYYGYTF,TGTGCCAGCAGCTTTGACAGGGAAACTTACTATGGCTACACCTTC
TRBV28,NA,TRBJ1-6,NA,CASNRWTEPNSPLHF,TGTGCCAGCAACAGGTGGACAGAACCTAATTCACCCCTCCACTTT
TRBV5-1,NA,TRBJ2-1,NA,CASSLGHVSYNEQFF,TGCGCCAGCAGCTTGGGGCATGTCTCCTACAATGAGCAGTTCTTC
TRBV28,NA,TRBJ1-5,TRBD1,CASRGWDRADQPQHF,TGTGCCAGCAGGGGCTGGGACAGGGCTGATCAGCCCCAGCATTTT
TRBV2,NA,TRBJ1-5,NA,CASSVRTTTGQPQHF,TGTGCCAGCAGTGTCAGGACAACAACAGGACAGCCCCAGCATTTT
TRBV29-1,NA,TRBJ2-3,NA,CSVRAGDTSTDTQYF,TGCAGCGTTAGAGCAGGGGATACTAGCACAGATACGCAGTATTTT
TRBV6-5,NA,TRBJ2-7,NA,CASSLTPSYEQYF,TGTGCCAGCAGTTTGACACCTTCATACGAGCAGTACTTC
TRBV15,NA,TRBJ1-1,TRBD1,CATSTRGTGGNTEAFF,TGTGCCACCAGCACCCGTGGGACAGGCGGGAACACTGAAGCTTTCTTT
TRBV15,NA,TRBJ1-5,TRBD1,CATSRGGRQGRRPQHF,TGTGCCACCAGCAGGGGAGGCCGACAGGGTCGGCGGCCCCAGCATTTT
TRBV28,NA,TRBJ2-7,NA,CASTDALGQTYEQYF,TGTGCCAGCACCGATGCCCTGGGACAAACCTACGAGCAGTACTTC
TRBV6-5,NA,TRBJ2-5,NA,CASRRGPASGTQYF,TGTGCCAGCAGAAGGGGTCCCGCATCCGGGACCCAGTACTTC
TRBV30,NA,TRBJ2-1,TRBD1,CAWSGDRGPSNEQFF,TGTGCCTGGAGTGGGGACAGAGGGCCCTCCAATGAGCAGTTCTTC
TRBV28,NA,TRBJ2-3,NA,CASAAASFSTDTQYF,TGTGCCAGCGCAGCAGCGAGTTTTAGCACAGATACGCAGTATTTT
TRBV2,NA,TRBJ2-2,NA,CASSEVGGAGTGELFF,TGTGCCAGCAGTGAAGTAGGGGGGGCGGGCACCGGGGAGCTGTTTTTT
TRBV7-3,NA,TRBJ2-1,TRBD1,CASSSPGQPQGEQFF,TGTGCCAGCAGCAGCCCGGGACAGCCTCAGGGTGAGCAGTTCTTC
TRBV7-6,NA,TRBJ2-1,TRBD2,CASSTRLAGEVYGEQFF,TGTGCCAGCAGCACCCGACTAGCGGGAGAGGTCTACGGTGAGCAGTTCTTC
TRBV4-1,NA,TRBJ1-2,TRBD1,CASSQAGGTGGVRRGYTF,TGCGCCAGCAGCCAAGCTGGGGGGACAGGGGGCGTCCGACGGGGCTACACCTTC
TRBV7-9,NA,TRBJ1-1,TRBD1,CASSPGQGTEAFF,TGTGCCAGCAGCCCGGGACAGGGCACTGAAGCTTTCTTT
TRBV7-8,NA,TRBJ1-1,NA,CASSLREDSTEAFF,TGTGCCAGCAGCTTAAGGGAGGATAGCACTGAAGCTTTCTTT
TRBV2,NA,TRBJ1-1,TRBD1,CASRGQLGTEAFF,TGTGCCAGCAGGGGACAGCTGGGGACTGAAGCTTTCTTT
TRBV5-1,NA,TRBJ2-7,NA,CASSLGLTYEQYF,TGCGCCAGCAGCTTGGGGCTCACCTACGAGCAGTACTTC
TRBV7-8,NA,TRBJ2-5,TRBD1,CASSPGTGGGTQYF,TGTGCCAGCAGCCCCGGGACAGGGGGTGGGACCCAGTACTTC
TRBV10-3,NA,TRBJ1-1,NA,CAISESGTEAFF,TGTGCCATCAGTGAGAGCGGTACTGAAGCTTTCTTT
TRBV2,once,TRBJ2-7,NA,CASTFLGGSSYEQYF,TGTGCCAGCACTTTCCTTGGCGGAAGCTCCTACGAGCAGTACTTC